These 30 T cell receptor beta chains were sequenced from one sample in a study of T cell repertoires in cytomegalovirus infection. Their specific antigens are unknown. MiXCR was run by TCRdb on the reads, yielding one entry per CDR3 protein. The sample has about 890,000 distinct CDR3 sequences; roughly 30% are singletons. The sequencing used cultured CD8+ T cells from PBMCs, collected from culture after CMV antigen stimulation. These receptors all stem from a human donor in good health (CMV status not recorded). Some clones in this sample may be carry-over from other donors' samples.

The chain uses TRBV6-2 or TRBV6-3 and TRBJ2-7; weak D call: TRBD1 (5 bases). CDR1 and CDR2 (germline): MNHEY, SVGEGT. V shed 4 bases and J shed 2 bases, with 18 bases lying between them. This CDR3 has 16 amino acids. CDR3 region: CASSFPLFRGTYEQYV. CDR3 DNA sequence: TGTGCCAGCAGTTTCCCTCTTTTTAGGGGAACCTACGAGCAGTACGTC.

This clonotype was picked up many times. The chain employs TRBV7-6 and TRBJ2-1, with 7 positions matching TRBD1. This CDR3 comprises 12 residues. With V trimmed by 5 bases and J by 8 bases, 3 bases remained unmatched. Germline loops: CDR1 SGHVS, CDR2 FNYEAQ. The CDR3 DNA reads as TGTGCCAGCAGCCCGCAGGGGGATGAGCAGTTCTTC. Protein sequence: CASSPQGDEQFF.

This sequence joins TRBV27 and TRBJ1-4; possibly TRBD1 for D (5 bases). The CDR3 covers 14 residues. Germline V gene data show CDR1 as MNHEY and CDR2 as SMNVEV (reference sequence). V lost 0 bases, J lost 11 bases, and 13 bases lay in between. The CDR3 DNA is TGTGCCAGCAGTTTATCGGGGGTCCCAGAGAAACTGTTTTTT. Translated: CASSLSGVPEKLFF.

This chain connects TRBV11-2 to TRBJ1-2; maybe TRBD1 (5 bases). From germline, CDR1 is SGHAT and CDR2 FQNNGV. V was shortened by 5 bases and J by 4 bases, with 17 bases between the two germline ends. The CDR3 covers 15 residues. CDR3 DNA sequence: TGTGCCAGCAGCCCCCGACAGCTCTTAGGCTATGGCTACACCTTC. As protein: CASSPRQLLGYGYTF.

This clonotype showed up just a few times. The J gene is TRBJ1-4, the V gene TRBV6-5; maybe TRBD1 (5 bases). The V gene's germline CDR1 is MNHEY and CDR2 SVGAGI. Trimming cost V 2 bases and J 12 bases, with 10 bases left between them. CDR3 length: 12 residues. The CDR3 DNA follows: TGTGCCAGCAGTTACCCCATGGGGGAACTGTTTTTT. Protein product: CASSYPMGELFF.

On this clonotype: The junction departs from the called germline gene at one end, perhaps through a read error. This chain connects TRBV11-1 to TRBJ2-5, with 7 bases matching TRBD1. CDR1 is SGHAT and CDR2 is FQDESV in the germline V gene (reference sequence). CDR3 length: 13 residues. The CDR3 loop is CANSSTGLETQYF. Here the CDR3 DNA reads TGTGCCAACAGCTCGACAGGGTTGGAGACCCAGTACTTC.

This clonotype has ten or more counts. V usage is TRBV12-3 or TRBV12-4 and J usage is TRBJ1-1; D ambiguous. The ends were cut back, 6 bases at V and 5 bases at J, with 13 bases in the middle. This CDR3 has 13 residues. For the CDR3, the DNA is TGTGCCAGCAGCCAGACCTCGAGAACTGAAGCTTTCTTT. It translates to CASSQTSRTEAFF.

This clonotype was observed a few times. The chain employs TRBV15 and TRBJ2-3, with 9 bases matching TRBD2. CDR1 LNHNV and CDR2 YYDKDF come from the germline V gene (reference sequence). The CDR3 runs to 18 residues. J lost 0 bases, V lost 0 bases, and 7 bases had no gene match. As DNA, the CDR3 is TGTGCCACCAGCAGAGACGGGACTAGCCGTTTGAGCACAGATACGCAGTATTTT. This encodes CATSRDGTSRLSTDTQYF.

This clonotype showed up many times. DNA of the CDR3: TGTGCCAGCAGCCCGATAGGGTCGGGGTCCCAAGAGACCCAGTACTTC. This gives the protein CASSPIGSGSQETQYF. The rearrangement uses TRBV7-2 and TRBJ2-5; maybe TRBD2 (5 bases). CDR3 length: 16 amino acids. The germline CDR1 and CDR2 sequences are SGHTA and FQGNSA. The V end was cut by 5 bases, the J end by 1 base, with 17 bases between.

This clonotype was recorded many times. The chain is built from TRBV7-6 and TRBJ2-3; D might be TRBD1 (6 bases). The CDR3 has 16 residues. The V end was cut by 6 bases, the J end by 1 base, with 17 bases between. CDR1 and CDR2 from the germline V gene are SGHVS and FNYEAQ. CDR3 protein: CASSRAVDSGTDTQYF. CDR3 bases: TGTGCCAGCAGTCGCGCCGTGGACAGTGGCACAGATACGCAGTATTTT.

This clonotype was detected many times. The genes are TRBV6-1 and TRBJ1-1; TRBD1 matches 9 bases. Per the germline V gene, CDR1 is MNHNS and CDR2 is SASEGT. This CDR3 contains 16 residues. The J segment lost 3 bases and the V segment lost 5 bases, leaving 10 bases of the junction unmatched. The CDR3 is CASSSYRGRKDTEAFF. The DNA of the CDR3 is TGTGCCAGCAGTTCGTACAGGGGGCGGAAGGACACTGAAGCTTTCTTT.

The chain couples TRBV12-3 or TRBV12-4 to TRBJ1-5; a possible D gene is TRBD1 (6 bases). Between the trimmed V and J ends, which lost 3 bases and 12 bases, there was a span of 9 bases. This CDR3 has 11 residues. The CDR3 sequence: CASSFGGLQHF. CDR3 bases: TGTGCCAGCAGTTTCGGGGGGCTCCAGCATTTT.

The sample holds one count of this clonotype. The J gene is TRBJ2-7, the V gene TRBV2; no firm D call. The CDR3 spans 12 residues. Trimming removed 10 bases at V and 2 bases at J, with 12 bases between. Germline-derived CDR1 and CDR2 are SNHLY and FYNNEI. The CDR3 coding sequence is TGTGCCACCCGTAAAAGAGCCTACGAGCAGTACTTC. The encoded protein is CATRKRAYEQYF.

The chain recombines TRBV6-5 with TRBJ1-2; D gene unclear. V was clipped by 7 bases and J by 0 bases, with 9 bases between them. Germline CDR1 and CDR2: MNHEY and SVGAGI. The CDR3 is made up of 13 amino acids. CDR3 sequence reads: CASTPMANYGYTF. The DNA for the CDR3 is TGTGCCAGCACCCCGATGGCTAACTATGGCTACACCTTC.

The V gene is TRBV19, the J gene TRBJ2-3; 8 nucleotides line up with TRBD1. V gave up 5 bases and J gave up 2 bases; unmatched junction bases: 6. The CDR3 extends over 15 amino acids. Germline CDR1 LNHDA, CDR2 SQIVND (reference sequence). The CDR3 spells CASSPWTGYTDTQYF. CDR3 sequence (DNA): TGTGCCAGTAGTCCGTGGACAGGGTACACAGATACGCAGTATTTT.

In its sample, this clonotype was seen many times. The chain joins TRBV7-3 to TRBJ2-1, with 8 bases lining up with TRBD2. The V segment lost 5 bases and the J segment 7 bases; nucleotides outside the gene matches: 7. Germline V gene data show CDR1 as SGHTA and CDR2 as FQGTGA. This CDR3 comprises 14 residues. For the CDR3, the DNA is TGTGCCAGCAGCCGCCGGGGGGGACGTAATGAGCAGTTCTTC. This encodes CASSRRGGRNEQFF.

A few counts support this clonotype. The gene calls are TRBV7-9 and TRBJ1-1, with 8 nucleotides matching TRBD1. Germline CDR1 and CDR2: SEHNR and FQNEAQ (reference sequence). With V trimmed by 6 bases and J by 0 bases, 6 bases remained unmatched. CDR3 length equals 15 residues. CDR3 in DNA: TGTGCCAGCAGGCACGACAGGGGTTTGAACACTGAAGCTTTCTTT. It yields the protein CASRHDRGLNTEAFF.

This clonotype was counted a few times. The chain employs TRBV6-2 or TRBV6-3 and TRBJ2-7; D unclear. The V and J ends lost 4 bases and 2 bases respectively, with 21 bases between them. The V gene's germline CDR1 is MNHEY and CDR2 SVGEGT. CDR3 length: 17 residues. The CDR3 here is CASSSPPPQPDTYEQYV. The CDR3 DNA sequence: TGTGCCAGCAGTTCTCCCCCCCCCCAGCCGGATACCTACGAGCAGTACGTC.

This clonotype was recorded at least ten times. The chain uses TRBV6-6 and TRBJ2-2, with D maybe TRBD2 (5 bases). CDR3 size: 14 residues. From germline, CDR1 is MNHNY and CDR2 SVGAGI (reference sequence). Trimming took 8 bases from V and 1 from J, leaving 11 bases between them. The CDR3 DNA follows: TGTGCCAGCTCCACCGGGGTGAACACCGGGGAGCTGTTTTTT. Translating it yields CASSTGVNTGELFF.

The chain carries TRBV6-5 and TRBJ2-1, with D unresolved. Germline CDR1 is MNHEY and CDR2 is SVGAGI. With 0 bases removed from V and 0 bases from J, the gap between germline ends came to 12 bases. This CDR3 spans 17 amino acids. CDR3 loop: CASSYSISGGSYNEQFF. The DNA of the CDR3 is TGTGCCAGCAGTTACTCGATAAGTGGTGGCTCCTACAATGAGCAGTTCTTC.

This chain joins TRBV24-1 and TRBJ2-1, with D maybe TRBD1 (6 bases). The CDR3 extends over 15 amino acids. V was shortened by 4 bases and J by 5 bases, with 14 bases between the two germline ends. The germline gives CDR1 KGHDR, CDR2 SFDVKD. The CDR3 sequence is CATSEYRDTHNEQFF. The CDR3 DNA reads as TGTGCCACCAGTGAGTACCGGGACACTCACAATGAGCAGTTCTTC.

The chain couples TRBV4-2 to TRBJ2-1; TRBD2 might be the D (5 bases). V dropped 1 base and J dropped 4 bases, with 11 bases sitting between them. Germline assignment: CDR1 LGHNA and CDR2 YNFKEQ. CDR3 length equals 15 residues. The DNA for the CDR3 is TGTGCCAGCAGCCAAGTAGAGGGATTTTACAATGAGCAGTTCTTC. Protein sequence: CASSQVEGFYNEQFF.

The table lists this clonotype with many counts. The V gene is TRBV7-2, the J gene TRBJ2-4; D ambiguous. Trimming stripped 1 base from V and 0 bases from J, with 13 bases between. The CDR3 totals 17 residues. Germline V gene sequence: CDR1 SGHTA, CDR2 FQGNSA. In nucleotides, the CDR3 is TGTGCCAGCAGCTTAGTGTCTCAAGACTTAGCCAAAAACATTCAGTACTTC. This translates into CASSLVSQDLAKNIQYF.

The V gene is TRBV7-2, the J gene TRBJ2-7, with 9 bases that match TRBD1. J gave up 4 bases and V 5 bases, and 9 bases lay outside the gene matches. In germline, CDR1 is SGHTA, CDR2 FQGNSA. This CDR3 spans 15 amino acids. CDR3 nucleotide sequence: TGTGCCAGCAGCCCATACAGGACAGGGGTTTACGAGCAGTACTTC. It is translated as CASSPYRTGVYEQYF.

This chain uses TRBV6-2 or TRBV6-3 with TRBJ2-3; 10 bases are a match to TRBD1. With 9 bases clipped from V and 0 bases from J, the junction kept 9 bases outside the gene matches. The CDR3 consists of 16 residues. In germline, CDR1 is MNHEY, CDR2 SVGEGT. CDR3 DNA: TGTGCCAGTCGGGACAGGGGCTACGAAAGCACAGATACGCAGTATTTT. Translation: CASRDRGYESTDTQYF.

This clonotype has just a few counts. This chain connects TRBV4-2 to TRBJ2-1; 7 bases agree with TRBD2. Germline CDR1 is LGHNA and CDR2 is YNFKEQ. This CDR3 has 17 amino acids. The V gene end was trimmed by 0 bases and the J gene end by 8 bases; junction bases not matched to a gene: 13. The CDR3 coding sequence is TGTGCCAGCAGCCAAGAAACGGGCCTAGCGGTTATCGATGAGCAGTTCTTC. Protein: CASSQETGLAVIDEQFF.

A single count supports this clonotype. V and J are TRBV10-3 and TRBJ2-7; 7 nucleotides agree with TRBD2. Trimming at V came to 5 bases and at J to 0 bases, leaving 4 bases not matched to a gene. This CDR3 has 14 amino acids. The germline V gene has CDR1 ENHRY and CDR2 SYGVKD. DNA for the CDR3: TGTGCCATCAGTCCCGGGACTAACTCCTACGAGCAGTACTTC. This encodes CAISPGTNSYEQYF.

The rearrangement uses TRBV6-6 and TRBJ2-1; 15 bases fit TRBD2. The CDR3 covers 17 residues. Germline lookup yields CDR1 MNHNY and CDR2 SVGAGI (reference sequence). V gave up 7 bases and J gave up 5 bases; unmatched junction bases: 9. The CDR3, as DNA: TGTGCCAGCAATCCCCGCGGGACTAGCGGGGGGAACAATGAGCAGTTCTTC. Protein sequence: CASNPRGTSGGNNEQFF.

This clonotype was seen only a few times. This chain uses TRBV5-1 with TRBJ1-4, with D possibly matching TRBD1 (6 bases). Germline CDR1 and CDR2: SGHRS and YFSETQ. The CDR3 has 15 residues. Trimming took 2 bases from V and 4 from J, leaving 12 bases between them. The CDR3 is CASSFTGPVNEKLFF. DNA for the CDR3: TGCGCCAGCAGCTTTACAGGGCCCGTTAATGAAAAACTGTTTTTT.

This clonotype was observed a handful of times. The chain employs TRBV7-9 and TRBJ1-1, with D maybe TRBD1 (5 bases). The CDR3 runs 14 residues. Trimming stripped 3 bases from V and 4 bases from J, with 12 bases between. CDR1 SEHNR and CDR2 FQNEAQ come from the germline V gene (reference sequence). The CDR3, as DNA: TGTGCCAGCAGCTTCAAAGGGGACGGCACTGAAGCTTTCTTT. Amino acids: CASSFKGDGTEAFF.